This T cell receptor (beta chain) emerged from a study of T cells in Graves' hyperthyroidism and ophthalmopathy. It was approximately 9.4 ml of fresh peripheral blood that supplied the PBMCs. Template material for amplifying TCR beta CDR3 regions consisted of RNA transcripts. HTBI primers drove first-round RT-PCR of the TCR CDR3. TCRdb reprocessed the multiplex PCR reads with MiXCR, giving one entry per CDR3 protein. This sample has 300,000 or so distinct CDR3 sequences, with roughly 23% found just once. Study-level results: A model of 13 V-J features distinguished ophthalmopathy from stable hyperthyroidism.

This clonotype was seen many times. Its target is unknown. The TCR sequence derives from a woman in her fifties or sixties with Graves' hyperthyroidism. The specimen was blood.

The CDR3 reads CASRIGAGQEKLFF. CDR3 in DNA: TGCGCCAGCAGAATTGGGGCAGGGCAGGAAAAACTGTTTTTT. The chain combines TRBV5-1 with TRBJ1-4; tentatively, D is TRBD1 (5 bases). The CDR3 is 14 amino acids. Germline loops: CDR1 SGHRS, CDR2 YFSETQ. V was trimmed by 5 bases and J by 8 bases, leaving 16 bases between them.